These T cell receptor beta chains were read from a single sample in a study. TCRdb called the 5' RACE reads again in MiXCR, with one record for every CDR3 protein. The table records tens of thousands of distinct CDR3 sequences, 22% of them present only once. The sample was memory CD4+ T cells sorted from a lymph node. The origin of the receptors is a female donor with breast cancer. Each CDR3 is given with its conserved first and last residue. The D gene is left open where the match is weak. Size is omitted from some rows. Given values are once, few, many or a class for expanded clones.

>TRBV20-1|-|-|TRBJ1-5
CSAAAMTYSNQPQHF
TGCAGTGCTGCCGCGATGACATATAGCAATCAGCCCCAGCATTTT
>TRBV7-3|-|few|TRBJ2-7
CASSAGLHYEQYF
TGTGCCAGCAGCGCAGGACTGCACTACGAGCAGTACTTC
>TRBV6-5|TRBD1|many|TRBJ1-2
CASRGQGHPMFGYTF
TGTGCCAGCAGGGGACAGGGGCACCCTATGTTTGGCTACACCTTC
>TRBV6-2/TRBV6-3|-|-|TRBJ2-7
CASTDSYSYEQYF
TGTGCCAGCACCGACTCGTACTCCTACGAGCAGTACTTC
>TRBV5-1|-|few|TRBJ2-2
CASSLDLSAGELFF
TGCGCCAGCAGCTTAGACCTTAGCGCCGGGGAGCTGTTTTTT
>TRBV6-2/TRBV6-3|-|-|TRBJ2-1
CASRPTIPSYNEQFF
TGTGCCAGCAGACCGACTATCCCATCCTACAATGAGCAGTTCTTC
>TRBV5-1|-|-|TRBJ2-1
CASSLEGLNEQFF
TGCGCCAGCAGCTTGGAGGGCCTCAATGAGCAGTTCTTC
>TRBV28|-|-|TRBJ1-5
CASLTPKNGLGQPQHF
TGTGCCAGCCTAACCCCGAAAAATGGGTTAGGTCAGCCCCAGCATTTT
>TRBV10-2|-|-|TRBJ2-7
CASSEMAGEQYF
TGCGCCAGCAGTGAGATGGCGGGTGAGCAGTACTTC
>TRBV11-3|-|few|TRBJ1-2
CASSPRGDYYGYTF
TGTGCCAGCAGCCCTCGTGGGGACTACTATGGCTACACCTTC
>TRBV18|TRBD1|-|TRBJ1-6
CASSPGQGDSPLHF
TGTGCCAGCTCGCCAGGACAGGGTGATTCACCCCTCCACTTT
>TRBV6-5|-|many|TRBJ2-7
CASSDQTGEQYF
TGTGCCAGCAGTGACCAAACCGGCGAGCAGTACTTC
>TRBV7-2|-|few|TRBJ2-3
CASSQGATDTQYF
TGTGCCAGCAGCCAAGGGGCCACAGATACGCAGTATTTT
>TRBV28|-|-|TRBJ1-5
CASSSAHQPQHF
TGTGCCAGCAGTTCAGCACATCAGCCCCAGCATTTT
>TRBV20-1|-|-|TRBJ2-7
CSASIPRTEQYF
TGCAGTGCTAGTATTCCCCGAACCGAGCAGTACTTC
>TRBV7-9|-|few|TRBJ1-4
CASSLTPTERPNEKLFF
TGTGCCAGCAGCTTAACGCCGACAGAAAGACCTAATGAAAAACTGTTTTTT
>TRBV24-1|TRBD2|many|TRBJ2-1
CATSDPTGTSGRSDEQFF
TGTGCCACCAGTGACCCAACCGGGACTAGCGGGAGGAGCGATGAGCAGTTCTTC
>TRBV7-6|TRBD1|-|TRBJ1-1
CASSPGQGARGGIAFF
TGTGCCAGCAGCCCGGGACAGGGGGCGCGTGGGGGGATAGCTTTCTTT
>TRBV20-1|TRBD1|-|TRBJ2-2
CSARPTGGEELLF
TGCAGTGCTAGGCCTACAGGGGGCGAGGAGCTGCTTTTT
>TRBV12-3/TRBV12-4|-|-|TRBJ2-1
CASRDRGEQFF
TGTGCCAGCAGGGATAGGGGTGAGCAGTTCTTC
>TRBV7-2|-|-|TRBJ2-2
CASSSVSRVNTGELFF
TGTGCCAGCAGCTCGGTCAGTAGGGTGAATACCGGGGAGCTGTTTTTT
>TRBV20-1|TRBD1|-|TRBJ1-5
CSAKQGIDQPQNF
TGCAGTGCTAAACAGGGGATCGATCAGCCCCAGAATTTT
>TRBV5-6|-|medium-sized|TRBJ2-1
CASSLVPGQGNEQFF
TGTGCCAGCAGCTTGGTTCCTGGGCAGGGCAATGAGCAGTTCTTC
>TRBV7-8|TRBD1|few|TRBJ1-5
CASSLVGQTNQPQHF
TGTGCCAGCAGCTTAGTGGGACAGACAAATCAGCCCCAGCATTTT
>TRBV12-3/TRBV12-4|-|-|TRBJ2-1
CASSFLPENNEQFF
TGTGCCAGCAGTTTCTTGCCCGAAAACAATGAGCAGTTCTTC